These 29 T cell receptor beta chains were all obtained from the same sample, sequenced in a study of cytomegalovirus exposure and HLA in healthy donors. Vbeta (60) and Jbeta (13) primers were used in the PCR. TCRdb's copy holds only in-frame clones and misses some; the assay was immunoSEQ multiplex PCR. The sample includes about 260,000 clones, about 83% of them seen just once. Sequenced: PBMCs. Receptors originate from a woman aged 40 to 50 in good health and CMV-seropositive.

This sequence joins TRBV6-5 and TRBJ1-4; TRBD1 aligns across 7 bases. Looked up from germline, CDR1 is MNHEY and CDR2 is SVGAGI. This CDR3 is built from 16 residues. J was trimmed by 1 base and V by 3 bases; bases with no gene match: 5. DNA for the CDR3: TGTGCCAGCAGTTATGTCCAGGGGGTAACTAATGAAAAACTGTTTTTT. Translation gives CASSYVQGVTNEKLFF.

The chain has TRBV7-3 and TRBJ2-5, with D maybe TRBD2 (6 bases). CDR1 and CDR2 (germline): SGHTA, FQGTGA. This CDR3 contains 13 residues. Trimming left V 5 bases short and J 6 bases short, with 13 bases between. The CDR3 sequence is CASSANGGQTQYF. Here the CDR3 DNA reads TGTGCCAGCAGCGCTAACGGGGGACAGACCCAGTACTTC.

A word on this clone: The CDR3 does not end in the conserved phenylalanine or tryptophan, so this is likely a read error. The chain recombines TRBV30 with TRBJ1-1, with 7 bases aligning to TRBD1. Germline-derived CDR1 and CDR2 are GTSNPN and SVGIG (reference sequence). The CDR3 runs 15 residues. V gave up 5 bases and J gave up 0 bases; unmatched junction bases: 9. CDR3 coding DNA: TGTGCCTGGCTCGACCCGGGACAGATGAACACTGAAGCTTTCCTT. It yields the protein CAWLDPGQMNTEAFL.

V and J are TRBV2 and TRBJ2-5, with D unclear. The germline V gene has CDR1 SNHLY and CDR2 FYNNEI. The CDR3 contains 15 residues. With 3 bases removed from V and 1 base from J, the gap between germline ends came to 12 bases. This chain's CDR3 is CASSDVAQTQETQYF. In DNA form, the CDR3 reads TGTGCCAGCAGTGATGTCGCACAGACCCAAGAGACCCAGTACTTC.

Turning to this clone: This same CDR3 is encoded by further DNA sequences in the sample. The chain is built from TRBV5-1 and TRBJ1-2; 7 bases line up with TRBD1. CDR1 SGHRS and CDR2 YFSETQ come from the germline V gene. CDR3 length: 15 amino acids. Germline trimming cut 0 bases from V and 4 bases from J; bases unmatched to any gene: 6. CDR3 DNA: TGCGCCAGCAGCTTGGAACAGGGGCTTAGCTATGGCTACACCTTC. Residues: CASSLEQGLSYGYTF.

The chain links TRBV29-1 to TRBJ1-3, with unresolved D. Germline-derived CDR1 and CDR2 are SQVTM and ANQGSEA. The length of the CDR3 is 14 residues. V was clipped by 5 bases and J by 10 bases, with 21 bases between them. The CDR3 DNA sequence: TGCAGCGTTTCCCCCACCGGACTTCGGAATACCATATATTTT. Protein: CSVSPTGLRNTIYF.

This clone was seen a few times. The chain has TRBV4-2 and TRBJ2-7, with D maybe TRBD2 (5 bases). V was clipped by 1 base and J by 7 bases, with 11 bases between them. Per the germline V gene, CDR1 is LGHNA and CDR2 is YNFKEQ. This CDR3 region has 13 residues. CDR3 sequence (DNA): TGTGCCAGCAGCCAAGGTCGGAGGAGGGAGCAGTACTTC. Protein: CASSQGRRREQYF.

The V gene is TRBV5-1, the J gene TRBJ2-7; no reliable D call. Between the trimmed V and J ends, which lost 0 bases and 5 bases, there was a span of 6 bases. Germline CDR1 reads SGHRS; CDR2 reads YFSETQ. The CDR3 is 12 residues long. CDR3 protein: CASSLVVDEQYF. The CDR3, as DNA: TGCGCCAGCAGCTTGGTTGTCGACGAGCAGTACTTC.

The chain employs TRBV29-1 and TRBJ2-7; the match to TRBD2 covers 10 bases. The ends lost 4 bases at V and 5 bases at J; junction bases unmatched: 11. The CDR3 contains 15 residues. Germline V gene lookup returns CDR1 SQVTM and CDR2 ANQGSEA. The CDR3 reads CSVVREASGRNEQYF. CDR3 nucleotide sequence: TGCAGCGTTGTCAGGGAGGCTAGCGGGAGAAACGAGCAGTACTTC.

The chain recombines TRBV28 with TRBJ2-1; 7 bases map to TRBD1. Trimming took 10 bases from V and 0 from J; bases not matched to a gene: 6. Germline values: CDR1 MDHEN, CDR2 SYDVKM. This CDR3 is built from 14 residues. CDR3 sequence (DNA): TGTGCCATCCAACAGGGGAGCTCCTACAATGAGCAGTTCTTC. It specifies CAIQQGSSYNEQFF.

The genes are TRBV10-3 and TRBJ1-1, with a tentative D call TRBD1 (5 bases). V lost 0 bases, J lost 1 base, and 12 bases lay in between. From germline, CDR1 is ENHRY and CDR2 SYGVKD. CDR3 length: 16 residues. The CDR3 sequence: CAISESRQTKNTEAFF. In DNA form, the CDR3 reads TGTGCCATCAGTGAGTCAAGACAGACAAAGAACACTGAAGCTTTCTTT.

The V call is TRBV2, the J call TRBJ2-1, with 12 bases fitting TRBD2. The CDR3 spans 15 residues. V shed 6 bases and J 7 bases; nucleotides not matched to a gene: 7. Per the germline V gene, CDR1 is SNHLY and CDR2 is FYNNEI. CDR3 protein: CASRGGLAGYNEQFF. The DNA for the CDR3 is TGTGCCAGCAGAGGGGGACTAGCGGGTTATAATGAGCAGTTCTTC.

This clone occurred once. CDR3 sequence reads: CASSLGGPYEQYF. DNA of the CDR3: TGCGCCAGCAGCTTGGGGGGGCCCTACGAGCAGTACTTC. The chain carries TRBV5-1 and TRBJ2-7, with D perhaps TRBD1 (6 bases). With 0 bases removed from V and 2 bases from J, the gap between germline ends came to 6 bases. Germline CDR1 is SGHRS and CDR2 is YFSETQ. This CDR3 has 13 amino acids.

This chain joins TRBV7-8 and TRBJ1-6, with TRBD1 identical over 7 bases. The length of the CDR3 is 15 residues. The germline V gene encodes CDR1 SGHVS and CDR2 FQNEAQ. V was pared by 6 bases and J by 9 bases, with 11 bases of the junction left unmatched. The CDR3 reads CASRRGQALGSPLHF. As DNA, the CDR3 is TGTGCCAGCAGGCGAGGACAGGCGCTCGGTTCACCCCTCCACTTT.

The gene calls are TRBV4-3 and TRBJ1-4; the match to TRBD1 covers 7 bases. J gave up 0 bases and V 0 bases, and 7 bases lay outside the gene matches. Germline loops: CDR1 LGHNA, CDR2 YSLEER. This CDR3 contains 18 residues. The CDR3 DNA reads TGCGCCAGCAGCCAAGATCAGCCAGGGGGAGCAACTAATGAAAAACTGTTTTTT. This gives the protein CASSQDQPGGATNEKLFF.

The CDR3 DNA follows: TGTGCCAGCAGTGAAGCTTTACTAGCGGGAGCCTACGAGCAGTACTTC. Translated, it gives CASSEALLAGAYEQYF. The chain uses TRBV2 and TRBJ2-7; 11 bases are shared with TRBD2. The CDR3 runs 16 residues. Germline-derived CDR1 and CDR2 are SNHLY and FYNNEI. Trimming removed 0 bases from V and 2 bases from J; junction bases left unmatched: 3.

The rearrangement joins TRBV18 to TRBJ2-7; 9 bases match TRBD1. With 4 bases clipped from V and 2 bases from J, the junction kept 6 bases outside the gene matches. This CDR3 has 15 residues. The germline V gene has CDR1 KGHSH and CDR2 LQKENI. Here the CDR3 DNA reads TGTGCCAGCTCACTAGCCGGGACAGGGACCTACGAGCAGTACTTC. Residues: CASSLAGTGTYEQYF.

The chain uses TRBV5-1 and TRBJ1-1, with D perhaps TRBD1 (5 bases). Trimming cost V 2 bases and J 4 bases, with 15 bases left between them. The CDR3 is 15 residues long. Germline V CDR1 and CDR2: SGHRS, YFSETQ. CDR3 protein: CASSFDGVQGTEAFF. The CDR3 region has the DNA TGCGCCAGCAGCTTCGATGGGGTGCAGGGCACTGAAGCTTTCTTT.

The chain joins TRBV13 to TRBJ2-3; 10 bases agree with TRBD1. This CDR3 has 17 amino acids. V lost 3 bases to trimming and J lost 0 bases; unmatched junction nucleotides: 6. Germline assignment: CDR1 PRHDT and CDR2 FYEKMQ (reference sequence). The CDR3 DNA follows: TGTGCCAGCAGCTTGGGACAGGGGCCACTCAGCACAGATACGCAGTATTTT. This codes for CASSLGQGPLSTDTQYF.

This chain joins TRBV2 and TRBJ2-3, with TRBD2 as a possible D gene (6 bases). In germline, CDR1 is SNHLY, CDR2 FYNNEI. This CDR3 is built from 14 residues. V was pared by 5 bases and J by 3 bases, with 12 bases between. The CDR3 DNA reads TGTGCCAGCAGTTCAAACCGGGAGACAGATACGCAGTATTTT. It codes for CASSSNRETDTQYF.

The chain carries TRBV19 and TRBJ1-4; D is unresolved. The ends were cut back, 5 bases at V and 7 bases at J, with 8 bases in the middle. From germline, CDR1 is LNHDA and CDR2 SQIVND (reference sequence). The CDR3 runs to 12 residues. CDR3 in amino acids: CASSPGVEKLFF. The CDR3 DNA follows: TGTGCCAGTAGTCCCGGGGTTGAAAAACTGTTTTTT. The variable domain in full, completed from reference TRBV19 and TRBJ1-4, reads DGGITQSPKYLFRKEGQNVTLSCEQNLNHDAMYWYRQDPGQGLRLIYYSQIVNDFQKGDIAEGYSVSREKKESFPLTVTSAQKNPTAFYLCASSPGVEKLFFGSGTQLSVL.

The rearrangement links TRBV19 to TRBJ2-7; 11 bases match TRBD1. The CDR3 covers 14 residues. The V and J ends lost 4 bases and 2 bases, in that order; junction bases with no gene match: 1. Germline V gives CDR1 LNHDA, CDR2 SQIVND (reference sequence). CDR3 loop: CASSRDRGAYEQYF. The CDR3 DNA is TGTGCCAGTAGTAGGGACAGGGGGGCCTACGAGCAGTACTTC. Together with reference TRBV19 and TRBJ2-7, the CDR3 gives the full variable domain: DGGITQSPKYLFRKEGQNVTLSCEQNLNHDAMYWYRQDPGQGLRLIYYSQIVNDFQKGDIAEGYSVSREKKESFPLTVTSAQKNPTAFYLCASSRDRGAYEQYFGPGTRLTVT.

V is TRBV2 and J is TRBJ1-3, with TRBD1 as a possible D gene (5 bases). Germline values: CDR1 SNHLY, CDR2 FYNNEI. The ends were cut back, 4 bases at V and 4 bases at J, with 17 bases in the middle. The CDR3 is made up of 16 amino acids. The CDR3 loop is CASSALDIRYGNTIYF. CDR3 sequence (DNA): TGTGCCAGCAGTGCCCTGGACATTAGGTACGGAAACACCATATATTTT.

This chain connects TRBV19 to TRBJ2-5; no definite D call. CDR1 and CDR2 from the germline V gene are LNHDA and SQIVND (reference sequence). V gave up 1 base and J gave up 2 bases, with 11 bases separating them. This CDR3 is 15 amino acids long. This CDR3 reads CASSIGAQFQETQYF. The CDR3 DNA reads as TGTGCCAGTAGTATAGGGGCACAGTTTCAAGAGACCCAGTACTTC.

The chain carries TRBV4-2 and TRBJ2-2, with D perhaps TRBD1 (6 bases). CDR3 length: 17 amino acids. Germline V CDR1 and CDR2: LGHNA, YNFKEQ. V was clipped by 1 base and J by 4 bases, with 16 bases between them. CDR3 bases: TGTGCCAGCAGCCAAGCACCAGGGGTTTCGAGCACCGGGGAGCTGTTTTTT. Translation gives CASSQAPGVSSTGELFF.

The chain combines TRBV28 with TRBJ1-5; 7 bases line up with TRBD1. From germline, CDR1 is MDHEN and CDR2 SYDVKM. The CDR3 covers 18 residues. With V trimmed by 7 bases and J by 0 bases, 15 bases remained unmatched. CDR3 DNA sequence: TGTGCCAGCACCCCCTACCTCCGGGACAGATATAGCAATCAGCCCCAGCATTTT. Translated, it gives CASTPYLRDRYSNQPQHF.

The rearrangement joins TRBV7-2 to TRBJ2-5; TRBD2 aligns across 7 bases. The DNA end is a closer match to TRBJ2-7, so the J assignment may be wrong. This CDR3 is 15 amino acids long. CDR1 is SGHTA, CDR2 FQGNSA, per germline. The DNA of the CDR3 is TGTGCCAGCAGCTTAGCCGCTAGCGGAACCTACGAGCAGTACTTC. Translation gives CASSLAASGTYEQYF.

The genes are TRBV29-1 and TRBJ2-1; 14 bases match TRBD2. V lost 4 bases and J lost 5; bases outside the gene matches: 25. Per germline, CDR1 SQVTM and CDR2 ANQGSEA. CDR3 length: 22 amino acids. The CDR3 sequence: CSVGDSSAGTSGSIRRNNEQFF. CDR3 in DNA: TGCAGCGTTGGGGACAGCAGCGCCGGGACTAGCGGGAGCATCAGGCGAAACAATGAGCAGTTCTTC.

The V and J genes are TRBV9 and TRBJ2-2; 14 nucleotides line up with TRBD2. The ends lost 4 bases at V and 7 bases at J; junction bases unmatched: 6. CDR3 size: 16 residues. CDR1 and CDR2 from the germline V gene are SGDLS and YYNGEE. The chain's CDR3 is CASSLGLAGDGGELFF. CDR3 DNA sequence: TGTGCCAGCAGCTTGGGACTAGCGGGAGATGGCGGGGAGCTGTTTTTT. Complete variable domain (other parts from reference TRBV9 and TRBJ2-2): DSGVTQTPKHLITATGQRVTLRCSPRSGDLSVYWYQQSLDQGLQFLIQYYNGEERAKGNILERFSAQQFPDLHSELNLSSLELGDSALYFCASSLGLAGDGGELFFGEGSRLTVL.